The present T cell receptor (beta chain) was sequenced within a study of blood T cell repertoires in COVID-19 (TCRdb year 2020). With respect to the entire study: Collaborator samples came from the United States, Italy and Spain and covered acute and convalescent phases of COVID-19. The material from the prospective study consisted of cDNA or gDNA derived from T cells, B-cell-depleted T cells, or PBMCs. Subjects who had been exposed to COVID-19, were actively infected with it, or had recovered from it provided the deeply sampled blood TCRbeta repertoires that made up the dataset. The repertoires were released in a freely available public database intended as a resource for research on the immune response to SARS-CoV-2. Samples were obtained from the ongoing ImmuneRACE study (first 160 participants) and from 1,200 or so subjects provided by 6 global collaborators. The sample metadata nearly always contained a de-identified subject ID, COVID-19 status, age in years and sex. Where HLA class I and class II types were available, the types were taken from metadata supplied by the sample provider, not from assay-based typing.

Whole blood was collected in K2EDTA tubes by collaborating institutions according to the institutions' own protocols. For TCRbeta analysis, collaborators shipped samples in one of three forms: frozen whole blood, isolated PBMCs, or DNA extracted from either of those sample types. TCRbeta CDR3 regions were amplified from genomic DNA by means of the immunoSEQ Assay, a bias-controlled multiplex PCR. Per the authors' processing: The number of nucleated cells in each sample was estimated from the amplification of reference gene primers within the assay. To quantify the absolute abundance of each unique TCRbeta CDR3 rearrangement, sequence reads were collapsed and filtered. For each sample, productive Simpson clonality was calculated as the square root of Simpson's diversity index over productive rearrangements. TCRdb holds this immuneACCESS table with in-frame rearrangements only. Some clones are missing; in checked studies, unresolved V genes explain under half, and the rest has no known cause. V and J calls and clone size are given by that table; D and trimming were obtained from the DNA. In all, the sample holds some 250,000 clones, and roughly 80% of those were seen once. Jointly, the top ten make up 4.4% of the sample.

From its cysteine to its phenylalanine, the CDR3 spans 17 amino acids. The DNA shown is the 51-base CDR3, in frame from base 1. CDR1 LGHDT and CDR2 YNNKEL are derived from the germline V gene (reference sequence). Trimmed from V: 4 bases; trimmed from J: 0 bases; junction bases lacking a gene match: 3. This clone was recorded a few times. Its antigen remains undetermined. Per-base quality was not reported, and no clone a single base away is much larger than it. What the research found in general, with its limitations: Clinical and demographic metadata were provided uncurated, with the amount varying by source and participant.

The sequence derives from a man between 50 and 59 years old with active or convalescent COVID-19. Sequenced input: peripheral blood. In this chain, TRBV3-1 (or the pseudogene TRBV3-2) is recombined with TRBJ2-2; a stretch of 12 junction bases matches TRBD2. Read as DNA, the sequence is TGTGCCAGCAGCCTTACTAGCGGGGGGCCGAACACCGGGGAGCTGTTTTTT. This is translated as CASSLTSGGPNTGELFF.